The rows below give T cell receptor beta chains drawn from one sample of a study of response to subunit inactivated influenza vaccine. Each CDR3 protein is one row after TCRdb ran MiXCR on the RT-PCR reads. The repertoire includes around 520,000 distinct CDR3 sequences, about an eighth of them detected once, and roughly 10% sits in the top ten. Sequencing was performed on PBMCs from blood, taken on the day of vaccination. These receptor sequences come from a man between 50 and 59 years old who received an inactivated influenza vaccine. CDR3s include the opening cysteine and the closing phenylalanine or tryptophan. D genes are given only for firm matches. Some rows have no size entry. The others give once, few or many, or a class for an expanded clone.

d_call clone_size j_call v_call cdr3_nt cdr3_aa
. . TRBJ2-2 TRBV5-1 TGCGCCAGCAGCTGGACAACCGGGGAGCTGTTTTTT CASSWTTGELFF
TRBD1 few TRBJ2-7 TRBV6-2/TRBV6-3 TGTGCCAGCAGAAAACAAGCCGGGACAGGGGTATACGAGCAGTACTTC CASRKQAGTGVYEQYF
TRBD2 few TRBJ2-7 TRBV6-5 TGTGCCAGCCGGGGGGTGACCTACGAGCAGTACTTC CASRGVTYEQYF
. . TRBJ2-7 TRBV28 TGTGCCAGCAGTGTGGACCTAACCTCCTACGAGCAGTACTTC CASSVDLTSYEQYF
TRBD2 . TRBJ2-3 TRBV4-1 TGCGCCAGCAGCCAACTAGCGGGGCCTACCCGCGAGTATTTT CASSQLAGPTREYF
. . TRBJ2-1 TRBV4-1 TGCGCCAGCAGCCAACTTATTGGGAAAAGGGGGGGCCCCTACAATGAGCAGTTCTTC CASSQLIGKRGGPYNEQFF
TRBD1 . TRBJ2-1 TRBV12-3/TRBV12-4 TGTGCCAGCAGTCCGTTATCTCGGGACAGGGTCTCCTACAATGAGCAGTTCTTC CASSPLSRDRVSYNEQFF
TRBD2 . TRBJ2-1 TRBV3-1 TGTGCCAGCAGCCGGGTGGGACTAGCGAAAAATGAGCAGTTCTTC CASSRVGLAKNEQFF
. many TRBJ1-6 TRBV27 TGTGCCAGCAGCATGATCAGTCATCCAGGATCACCCCTCCACTTT CASSMISHPGSPLHF
. few TRBJ2-1 TRBV5-1 TGCGCCAGCAGCTTGGGGCAGGGGTATCGGGATGAGCAGTTCTTC CASSLGQGYRDEQFF
TRBD1 few TRBJ2-7 TRBV7-3 TGTGCCAGCAGCATGACAGGGGGTTACTACGAGCAGTACTTC CASSMTGGYYEQYF
TRBD2 few TRBJ2-1 TRBV24-1 TGTGCCACCAGTGATTCGGGACTAGCGGGCCACTACAATGAGCAGTTCTTC CATSDSGLAGHYNEQFF
. . TRBJ2-5 TRBV29-1 TGCAGCGTTGATGAACAAGAGGGTAGAGAGACCCAGTACTTC CSVDEQEGRETQYF
. few TRBJ2-1 TRBV6-8 TGTGCCAGCAGTACTACTCGCTCCTACAATGAGCAGTTCTTC CASSTTRSYNEQFF
. few TRBJ2-5 TRBV9 TGTGCCAGCAGCGTAGACATCGTAATGGAGACCCAGTACTTC CASSVDIVMETQYF